This is a list of T cell receptor beta chains from one sample in a study of blood T cell repertoires in COVID-19. Libraries were prepared by immunoSEQ multiplex PCR; TCRdb keeps only in-frame clonotypes and omits some of them. In the table there are about 320,000 clones, 90% of which are singletons. What was sequenced was PBMCs or T cells enriched from blood (not recorded which). The origin of the receptors is a woman aged 30 to 39 who had been exposed to COVID-19. The CDR3 runs from the conserved cysteine through the conserved F or W. The D gene is left open where the match is weak. Rows may omit the clone size; those that give it use once, few, many or a size class.

j_call | clone_size | d_call | v_call | cdr3_nt | cdr3_aa
TRBJ2-7 | NA | NA | TRBV29-1 | TGCAGCGCTAGGGACACCTCCTACGAGCAGTACTTC | CSARDTSYEQYF
TRBJ2-2 | NA | TRBD1 | TRBV11-1 | TGTGCCAGCAGCCGGGGACAGTACACCGGGGAGCTGTTTTTT | CASSRGQYTGELFF
TRBJ1-2 | NA | TRBD1 | TRBV12-3/TRBV12-4 | TGTGCCAGCAGTAGGACAGGGGTCGATGGCTACACCTTC | CASSRTGVDGYTF
TRBJ1-1 | NA | NA | TRBV27 | TGTGCCAGCAGTTTGGGGACACCGGGGGGCACTGAAGCTTTCTTT | CASSLGTPGGTEAFF
TRBJ2-5 | NA | TRBD2 | TRBV5-1 | TGCGCCAGCAGCCTCGGACTAGTTCGGCAAGAGACCCAGTACTTC | CASSLGLVRQETQYF
TRBJ2-7 | once | TRBD1 | TRBV5-1 | TGCGCCAGCAGCGCGGACCCGGGACAGGGGATCAACGAGCAGTACTTC | CASSADPGQGINEQYF
TRBJ1-6 | NA | NA | TRBV3-1/TRBV3-2 | TGTGCCAGCAGCCAAGATGACAGCTCTAATTCACCCCTCCACTTT | CASSQDDSSNSPLHF
TRBJ2-5 | NA | TRBD2 | TRBV4-1 | TGCGCCAGCAGCCAAGCTAGCGGGGGGGCCTATCGGACCCAGTACTTC | CASSQASGGAYRTQYF
TRBJ2-3 | NA | TRBD2 | TRBV12-3/TRBV12-4 | TGTGCCAGCTTAACTAGCGGGGTTCATACGCAGTATTTT | CASLTSGVHTQYF
TRBJ1-3 | NA | TRBD1 | TRBV7-9 | TGTGCCAGCAGCCAGGGACAGGGCTTCTCTGGAAACACCATATATTTT | CASSQGQGFSGNTIYF
TRBJ2-7 | NA | NA | TRBV6-5 | TGTGCCAGCAGTTACTCGGCAGTTATCGAGCAGTACTTC | CASSYSAVIEQYF
TRBJ2-2 | NA | NA | TRBV5-1 | TGCGCCAGCAGCTTAAGGATGGGCCAGAACACCGGGGAGCTGTTTTTT | CASSLRMGQNTGELFF
TRBJ1-3 | NA | NA | TRBV19 | TGTGCCAGTATCCCGGGATTGAGAAACACCATATATTTT | CASIPGLRNTIYF
TRBJ1-4 | NA | NA | TRBV6-6 | TGTGCCAGCAGTCAACCGGGACATCTCAATGAAAAACTGTTTTTT | CASSQPGHLNEKLFF
TRBJ2-7 | few | NA | TRBV10-3 | TGTGCCATCAGTGAGTTGAGGGGGAACGAGCAGTACTTC | CAISELRGNEQYF
TRBJ1-4 | NA | NA | TRBV5-5 | TGTGCCAGCAGCTTATCTATGGGGGGGTTTCGTGAAAAACTGTTTTTT | CASSLSMGGFREKLFF
TRBJ1-5 | NA | NA | TRBV2 | TGTGCCAGCAGTGAATCCTACAGTAATCAGCCCCAGCATTTT | CASSESYSNQPQHF
TRBJ2-3 | NA | NA | TRBV5-4 | TGTGCCAGCAGCTTGGCTAATTCCCCAGATACGCAGTATTTT | CASSLANSPDTQYF
TRBJ1-2 | NA | TRBD1 | TRBV5-8 | TGTGCCAGCAGATCCGACAGGGCCTATGGCTACACCTTC | CASRSDRAYGYTF
TRBJ2-3 | NA | TRBD2 | TRBV29-1 | TGCAGCGTTGATCTGGTCGGGGGGACAGATACGCAGTATTTT | CSVDLVGGTDTQYF
TRBJ1-2 | NA | TRBD1 | TRBV29-1 | TGCAGCGTTGTCGACAGGGACAGGGGTTTAGACTATGGCTACACCTTC | CSVVDRDRGLDYGYTF
TRBJ1-4 | NA | TRBD1 | TRBV14 | TGTGCCAGCAGCCAAGTCGGCCAGGGGGCGGGAAAACTGTTTTTT | CASSQVGQGAGKLFF
TRBJ1-6 | NA | NA | TRBV19 | TGTGCCAGTAGTGCGAGCGGGCCCCTCCACTTT | CASSASGPLHF
TRBJ1-1 | few | TRBD1 | TRBV19 | TGTGCCAGTAGTATGACAGGGGCGGTTGAAGCTTTCTTT | CASSMTGAVEAFF
TRBJ1-5 | NA | NA | TRBV6-4 | TGTGCCAGCAGTGACTCGCCCCCCCCTCATTGGGGCATCATCCCTAGCAATCAGCCCCAGCATTTT | CASSDSPPPHWGIIPSNQPQHF
TRBJ1-2 | once | NA | TRBV5-1 | TGCGCCAGCAGCTTGGGGAGGCTTCTTACCGAAAAATCCTATGGCTACACCTTC | CASSLGRLLTEKSYGYTF
TRBJ2-1 | NA | NA | TRBV11-1 | TGTGCCAGCAGCGCCCACCGGTACCCCTCCTACAATGAGCAGTTCTTC | CASSAHRYPSYNEQFF
TRBJ2-5 | NA | NA | TRBV19 | TGTGCCAGTAGTATATGGGGGGAAGAGACCCAGTACTTC | CASSIWGEETQYF
TRBJ2-7 | NA | NA | TRBV5-1 | TGCGCCAGCAGCTTGGGGCACAGGTCTGGGCTGGAGCAGTACTTC | CASSLGHRSGLEQYF
TRBJ1-2 | NA | NA | TRBV15 | TGTGCCACCAGCAGAGATCGCCAGGCCTATGGCTACACCTTC | CATSRDRQAYGYTF
TRBJ2-1 | NA | NA | TRBV5-1 | TGCGCCAGCAGCTTGGTGGTGTCGCTAATGGTCCCCGAGCAGTTCTTC | CASSLVVSLMVPEQFF
TRBJ1-6 | NA | NA | TRBV9 | TGTGCCAGCAGCGTAGAGGTCAGGGCCGATTCACCCCTCCACTTT | CASSVEVRADSPLHF
TRBJ1-4 | few | NA | TRBV19 | TGTGCCAGTAGTATCGCGACAGTCCAGAATGAAAAACTGTTTTTT | CASSIATVQNEKLFF
TRBJ2-1 | NA | NA | TRBV5-4 | TGTGCCAGCAGCTCCGCGTCTTCCACTTTCACCTACAATGAGCAGTTCTTC | CASSSASSTFTYNEQFF
TRBJ2-1 | NA | TRBD2 | TRBV9 | TGTGCCAGCAGCCCTATAGCGGGGGTGGGTGAGCAGTTCTTC | CASSPIAGVGEQFF
TRBJ2-1 | NA | TRBD2 | TRBV7-3 | TGTGCCAGCAGCCCCCACGGCGGGGCTAGCGGGGGCTTAGGTGAGCAGTTCTTC | CASSPHGGASGGLGEQFF
TRBJ1-5 | NA | NA | TRBV19 | TGTGCCAGTACGGGGGTGTCGCATAGCAATCAGCCCCAGCATTTT | CASTGVSHSNQPQHF
TRBJ2-3 | NA | TRBD1 | TRBV2 | TGTGCCAGCAGTGAAGACAGGGGGACAGATACGCAGTATTTT | CASSEDRGTDTQYF
TRBJ2-7 | once | NA | TRBV20-1 | TGCAGTGCTAATGACAGAAACTACGAGCAGTACTTC | CSANDRNYEQYF
TRBJ2-5 | NA | TRBD1 | TRBV20-1 | TGCAGTGCTAGTCCTGGGGGCCAGGGGGAGGAGACCCAGTACTTC | CSASPGGQGEETQYF
TRBJ2-2 | once | NA | TRBV9 | TGTGCCAGCAGCCCGCGGGGCTACACACTCTATAACACCGGGGAGCTGTTTTTT | CASSPRGYTLYNTGELFF
TRBJ1-2 | once | TRBD1 | TRBV19 | TGTGCCAGTAGTCCGGGACAGGGTGACTATGGCTACACCTTC | CASSPGQGDYGYTF
TRBJ1-1 | NA | NA | TRBV2 | TGTGCCAGCAGGAGACAGAGGATGAACACTGAAGCTTTCTTT | CASRRQRMNTEAFF
TRBJ1-5 | NA | NA | TRBV18 | TGTGCCAGCTCACAGAGTGTCACCGGGACGACTAGCGGACAGCCCCAGCATTTT | CASSQSVTGTTSGQPQHF
TRBJ2-7 | once | TRBD1 | TRBV2 | TGTGCCAGCAGAGGACAGGGCTGGCACGAGCAGTACTTC | CASRGQGWHEQYF
TRBJ1-5 | NA | TRBD1 | TRBV5-6 | TGTGCCAGCAGCTGGGGGACAGAACACAATCAGCCCCAGCATTTT | CASSWGTEHNQPQHF
TRBJ2-3 | NA | NA | TRBV10-3 | TGTGCCATCAGTGAACGGCAGGGAAAAGCTAGCACAGATACGCAGTATTTT | CAISERQGKASTDTQYF
TRBJ2-7 | NA | TRBD1 | TRBV29-1 | TGCAGCGGCCGGGACAGACACTACGAGCAGTACTTC | CSGRDRHYEQYF
TRBJ1-1 | NA | TRBD1 | TRBV5-4 | TGTGCCAGCAGCTCGGGACAGATGAACACTGAAGCTTTCTTT | CASSSGQMNTEAFF
TRBJ1-2 | NA | TRBD1 | TRBV7-9 | TGTGCCAGCAGCTTAGACAGGGGGGCCTATGGCTACACCTTC | CASSLDRGAYGYTF
TRBJ2-5 | NA | TRBD1 | TRBV29-1 | TGCAGCGTAAACAGGGGGGAGACCCAGTACTTC | CSVNRGETQYF
TRBJ1-4 | NA | NA | TRBV18 | TGTGCCAGCTCAGGCTCGATGCCGGGAGCAACTAATGAAAAACTGTTTTTT | CASSGSMPGATNEKLFF
TRBJ2-3 | NA | NA | TRBV20-1 | TGCAGTGCTAGTTCAAGCCAAAAAGATACGCAGTATTTT | CSASSSQKDTQYF